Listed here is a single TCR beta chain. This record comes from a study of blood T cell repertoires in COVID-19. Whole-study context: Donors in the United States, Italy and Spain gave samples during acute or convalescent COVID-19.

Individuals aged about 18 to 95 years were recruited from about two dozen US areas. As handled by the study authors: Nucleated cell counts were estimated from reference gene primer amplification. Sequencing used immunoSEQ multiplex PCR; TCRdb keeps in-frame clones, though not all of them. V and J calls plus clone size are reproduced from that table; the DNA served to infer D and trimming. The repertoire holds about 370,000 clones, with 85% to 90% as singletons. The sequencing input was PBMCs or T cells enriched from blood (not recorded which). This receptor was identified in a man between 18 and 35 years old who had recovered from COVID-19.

The CDR3 loop reads CASSLLGSGKGETQYF. The CDR3 DNA reads as TGTGCCAGCAGCTTACTTGGTAGCGGCAAAGGGGAGACCCAGTACTTC. The chain carries TRBV7-2 and TRBJ2-5; TRBD2 is a possible D gene (6 bases). Trimming removed 2 bases from V and 5 bases from J, with 18 bases in between. The length of the CDR3 is 16 residues. CDR1 is SGHTA and CDR2 is FQGNSA in the germline V gene.